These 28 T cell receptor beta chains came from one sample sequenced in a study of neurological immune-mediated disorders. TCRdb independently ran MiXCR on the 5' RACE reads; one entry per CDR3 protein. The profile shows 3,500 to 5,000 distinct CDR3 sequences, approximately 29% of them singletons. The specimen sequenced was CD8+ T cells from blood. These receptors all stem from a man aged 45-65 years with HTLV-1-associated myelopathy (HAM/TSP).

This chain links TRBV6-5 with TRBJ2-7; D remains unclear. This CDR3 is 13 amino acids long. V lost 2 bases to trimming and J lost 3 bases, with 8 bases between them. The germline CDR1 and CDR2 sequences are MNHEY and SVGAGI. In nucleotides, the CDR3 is TGTGCCAGCAGTTACGGGTGGGACTACGAGCAGTACTTC. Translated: CASSYGWDYEQYF.

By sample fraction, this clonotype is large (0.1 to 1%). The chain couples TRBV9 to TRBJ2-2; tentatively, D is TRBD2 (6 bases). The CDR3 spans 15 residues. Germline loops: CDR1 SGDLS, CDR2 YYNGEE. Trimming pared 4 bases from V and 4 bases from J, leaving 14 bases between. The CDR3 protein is CASSFAGTPTGELFF. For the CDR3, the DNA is TGTGCCAGCAGCTTTGCCGGGACTCCCACCGGGGAGCTGTTTTTT.

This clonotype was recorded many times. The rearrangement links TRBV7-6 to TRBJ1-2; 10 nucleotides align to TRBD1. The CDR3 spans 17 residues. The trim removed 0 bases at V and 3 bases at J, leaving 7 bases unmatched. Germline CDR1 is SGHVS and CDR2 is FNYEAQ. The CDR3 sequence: CASSLALGQGEDYGYTF. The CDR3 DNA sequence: TGTGCCAGCAGCTTAGCGCTTGGACAGGGGGAGGACTATGGCTACACCTTC.

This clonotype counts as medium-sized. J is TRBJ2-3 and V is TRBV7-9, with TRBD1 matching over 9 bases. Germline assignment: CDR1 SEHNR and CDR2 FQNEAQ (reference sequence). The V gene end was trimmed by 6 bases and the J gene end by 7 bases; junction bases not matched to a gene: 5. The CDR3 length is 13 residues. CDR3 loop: CASRVDRGNTQYF. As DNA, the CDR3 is TGTGCCAGCAGAGTGGACAGGGGCAATACGCAGTATTTT.

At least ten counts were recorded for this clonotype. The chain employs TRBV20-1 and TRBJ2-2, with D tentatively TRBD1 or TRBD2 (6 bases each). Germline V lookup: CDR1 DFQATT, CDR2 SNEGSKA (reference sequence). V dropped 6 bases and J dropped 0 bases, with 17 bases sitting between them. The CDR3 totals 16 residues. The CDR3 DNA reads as TGCAGTGCCCCACCGCCGGGGGCCCCGAACACCGGGGAGCTGTTTTTT. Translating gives CSAPPPGAPNTGELFF.

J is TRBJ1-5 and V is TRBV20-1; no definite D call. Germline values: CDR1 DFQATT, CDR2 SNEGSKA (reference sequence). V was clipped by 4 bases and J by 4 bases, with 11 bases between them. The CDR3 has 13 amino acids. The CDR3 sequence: CSATRGLNQPQHF. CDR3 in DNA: TGCAGTGCTACCCGAGGACTGAATCAGCCCCAGCATTTT.

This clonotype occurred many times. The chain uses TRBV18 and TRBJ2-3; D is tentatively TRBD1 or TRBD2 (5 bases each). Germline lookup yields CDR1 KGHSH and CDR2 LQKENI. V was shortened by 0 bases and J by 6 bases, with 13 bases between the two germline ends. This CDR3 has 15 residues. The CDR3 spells CASSPPRQGADTQYF. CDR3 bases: TGTGCCAGCTCACCACCTCGGCAGGGAGCCGATACGCAGTATTTT.

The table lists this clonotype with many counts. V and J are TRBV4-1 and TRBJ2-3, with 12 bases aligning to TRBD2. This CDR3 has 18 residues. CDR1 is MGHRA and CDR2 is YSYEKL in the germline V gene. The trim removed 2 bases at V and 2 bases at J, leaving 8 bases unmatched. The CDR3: CASSQLAGGQVNTDTQYF. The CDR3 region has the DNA TGCGCCAGCAGCCAACTAGCGGGGGGGCAGGTCAACACAGATACGCAGTATTTT.

The CDR3 is CASSLDLQGEFF. The CDR3, as DNA: TGTGCCAGCAGCTTAGATCTGCAGGGAGAGTTCTTC. The chain recombines TRBV11-2 with TRBJ2-1, with D tentatively TRBD1 or TRBD2 (5 bases each). The V gene lost 0 bases and the J gene lost 14 bases, with 11 bases spanning the gap. This CDR3 is 12 amino acids long. CDR1 is SGHAT, CDR2 FQNNGV, per germline.

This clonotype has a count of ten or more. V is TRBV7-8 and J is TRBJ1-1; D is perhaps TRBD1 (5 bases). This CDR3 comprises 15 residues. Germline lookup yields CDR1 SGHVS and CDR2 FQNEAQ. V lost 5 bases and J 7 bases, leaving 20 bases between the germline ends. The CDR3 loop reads CASSPPGLRNSEAFF. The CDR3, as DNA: TGTGCCAGCAGCCCACCGGGACTTAGGAATAGTGAAGCTTTCTTT.

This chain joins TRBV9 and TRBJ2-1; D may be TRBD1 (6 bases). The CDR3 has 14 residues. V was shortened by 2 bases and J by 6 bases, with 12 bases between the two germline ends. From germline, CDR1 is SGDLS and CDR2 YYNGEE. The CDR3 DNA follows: TGTGCCAGCAGCGTGTATCTAGGGGGCAATGAGCAGTTCTTC. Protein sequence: CASSVYLGGNEQFF.

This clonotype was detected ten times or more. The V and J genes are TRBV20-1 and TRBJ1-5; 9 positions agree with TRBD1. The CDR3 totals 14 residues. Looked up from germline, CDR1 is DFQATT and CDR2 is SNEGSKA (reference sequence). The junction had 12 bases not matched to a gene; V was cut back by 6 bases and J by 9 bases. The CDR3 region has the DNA TGCAGTGCAAGTGGGGACAGGGAGTCCTGGCCCCAGCATTTT. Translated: CSASGDRESWPQHF.

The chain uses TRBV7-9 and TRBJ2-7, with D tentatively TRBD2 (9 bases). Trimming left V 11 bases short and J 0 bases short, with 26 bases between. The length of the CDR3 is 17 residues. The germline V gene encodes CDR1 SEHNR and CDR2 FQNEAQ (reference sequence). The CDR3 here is CAYLRDRRAGGSYEQYF. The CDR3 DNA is TGTGCCTACCTCCGGGACAGGAGAGCGGGAGGCTCCTACGAGCAGTACTTC.

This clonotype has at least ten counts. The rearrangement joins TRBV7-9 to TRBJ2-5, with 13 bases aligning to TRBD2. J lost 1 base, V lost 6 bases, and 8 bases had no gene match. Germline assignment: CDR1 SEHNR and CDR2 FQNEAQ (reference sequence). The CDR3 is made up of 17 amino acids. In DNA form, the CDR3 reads TGTGCCAGCAGGACCGGGACTAGCGGGGCCCCCCAAGAGACCCAGTACTTC. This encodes CASRTGTSGAPQETQYF. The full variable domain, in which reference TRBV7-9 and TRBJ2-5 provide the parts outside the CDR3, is DTGVSQNPRHKITKRGQNVTFRCDPISEHNRLYWYRQTLGQGPEFLTYFQNEAQLEKSRLLSDRFSAERPKGSFSTLEIQRTEQGDSAMYLCASRTGTSGAPQETQYFGPGTRLLVL.

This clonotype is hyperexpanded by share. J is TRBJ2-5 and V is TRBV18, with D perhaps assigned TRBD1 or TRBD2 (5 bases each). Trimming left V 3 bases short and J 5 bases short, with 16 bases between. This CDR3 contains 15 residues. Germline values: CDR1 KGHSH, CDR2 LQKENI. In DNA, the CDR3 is TGTGCCAGCTCACCCGACCGGGAAGGGGTGGAGACCCAGTACTTC. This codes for CASSPDREGVETQYF.

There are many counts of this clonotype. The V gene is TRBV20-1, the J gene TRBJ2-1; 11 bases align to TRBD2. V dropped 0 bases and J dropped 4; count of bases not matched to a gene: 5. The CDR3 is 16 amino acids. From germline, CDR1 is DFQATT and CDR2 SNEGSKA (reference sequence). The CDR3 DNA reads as TGCAGTGCTAGAGATCAGGGGACTAGCGGTTACAATGAGCAGTTCTTC. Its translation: CSARDQGTSGYNEQFF.

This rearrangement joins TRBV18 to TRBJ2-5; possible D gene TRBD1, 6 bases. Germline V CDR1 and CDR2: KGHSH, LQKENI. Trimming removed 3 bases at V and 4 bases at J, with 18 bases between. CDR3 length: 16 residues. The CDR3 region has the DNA TGTGCCAGCTCACCCCTCACAGGGAGCCTCGGAGAGACCCAGTACTTC. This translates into CASSPLTGSLGETQYF. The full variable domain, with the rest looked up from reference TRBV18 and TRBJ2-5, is NAGVMQNPRHLVRRRGQEARLRCSPMKGHSHVYWYRQLPEEGLKFMVYLQKENIIDESGMPKERFSAEFPKEGPSILRIQQVVRGDSAAYFCASSPLTGSLGETQYFGPGTRLLVL.

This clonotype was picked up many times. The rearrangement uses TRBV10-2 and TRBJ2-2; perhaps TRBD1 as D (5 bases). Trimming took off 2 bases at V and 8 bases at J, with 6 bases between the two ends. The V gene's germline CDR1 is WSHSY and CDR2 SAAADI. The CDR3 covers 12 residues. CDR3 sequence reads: CASSERGGELFF. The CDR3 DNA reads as TGCGCCAGCAGTGAGAGGGGAGGGGAGCTGTTTTTT.

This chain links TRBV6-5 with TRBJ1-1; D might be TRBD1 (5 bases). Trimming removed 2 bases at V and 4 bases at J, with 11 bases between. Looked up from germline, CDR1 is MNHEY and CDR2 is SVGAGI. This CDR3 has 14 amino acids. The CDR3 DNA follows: TGTGCCAGCAGTTACGGGGGGGAGGGCACTGAAGCTTTCTTT. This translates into CASSYGGEGTEAFF.

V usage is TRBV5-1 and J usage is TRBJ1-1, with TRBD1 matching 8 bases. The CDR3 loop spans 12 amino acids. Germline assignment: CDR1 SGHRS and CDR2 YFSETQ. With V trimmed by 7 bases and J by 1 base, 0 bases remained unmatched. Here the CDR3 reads CASGQGNTEAFF. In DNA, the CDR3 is TGCGCCAGCGGACAGGGGAACACTGAAGCTTTCTTT.

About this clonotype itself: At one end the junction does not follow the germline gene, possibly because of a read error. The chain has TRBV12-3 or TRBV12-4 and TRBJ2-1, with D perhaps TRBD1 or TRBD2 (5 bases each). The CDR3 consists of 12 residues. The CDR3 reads CASSLWGNDQFF. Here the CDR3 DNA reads TGTGCCAGCAGTTTATGGGGGAATGATCAGTTCTTC.

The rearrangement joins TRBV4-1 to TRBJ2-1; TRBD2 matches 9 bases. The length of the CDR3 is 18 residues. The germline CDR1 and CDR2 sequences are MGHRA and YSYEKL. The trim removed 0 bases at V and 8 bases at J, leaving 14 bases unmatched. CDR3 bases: TGCGCCAGCAGCCAAGATAGGGGTGCGGGGGGGAGTGACGATGAGCAGTTCTTC. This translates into CASSQDRGAGGSDDEQFF.

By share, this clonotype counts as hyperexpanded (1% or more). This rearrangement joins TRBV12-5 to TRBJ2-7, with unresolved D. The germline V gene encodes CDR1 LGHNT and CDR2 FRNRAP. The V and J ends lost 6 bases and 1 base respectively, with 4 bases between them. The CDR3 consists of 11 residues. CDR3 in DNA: TGTGCTAGTGGCTGGTCCTACGAGCAGTACTTC. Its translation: CASGWSYEQYF.

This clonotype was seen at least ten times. The CDR3 reads CASTPDRGSTGELFF. In DNA, the CDR3 is TGTGCCAGCACGCCGGACAGGGGAAGCACCGGGGAGCTGTTTTTT. The chain links TRBV7-9 to TRBJ2-2; the match to TRBD1 covers 9 bases. The CDR3 loop spans 15 amino acids. V gave up 7 bases and J gave up 4 bases; unmatched junction bases: 7. Germline CDR1 SEHNR, CDR2 FQNEAQ (reference sequence).

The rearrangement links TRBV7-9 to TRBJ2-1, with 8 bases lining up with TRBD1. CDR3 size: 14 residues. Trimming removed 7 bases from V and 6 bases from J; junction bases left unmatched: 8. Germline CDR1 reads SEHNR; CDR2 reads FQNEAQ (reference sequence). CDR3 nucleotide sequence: TGTGCCAGCATCACGGACAGGGAGCTCAATGAGCAGTTCTTC. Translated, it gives CASITDRELNEQFF.

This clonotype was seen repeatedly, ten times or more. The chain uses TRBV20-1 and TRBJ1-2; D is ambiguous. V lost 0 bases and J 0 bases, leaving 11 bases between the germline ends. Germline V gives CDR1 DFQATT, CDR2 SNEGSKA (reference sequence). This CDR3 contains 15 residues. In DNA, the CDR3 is TGCAGTGCTAGAGATTCGGGCGGAGCTAACTATGGCTACACCTTC. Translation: CSARDSGGANYGYTF.

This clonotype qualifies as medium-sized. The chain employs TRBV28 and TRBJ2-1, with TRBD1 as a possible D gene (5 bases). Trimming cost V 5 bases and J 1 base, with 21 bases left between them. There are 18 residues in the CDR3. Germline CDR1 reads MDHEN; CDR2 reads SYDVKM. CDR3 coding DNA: TGTGCCAGCAGTCCCCAGGGCGTGGGCGGATTTTCCTACAATGAGCAGTTCTTC. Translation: CASSPQGVGGFSYNEQFF.

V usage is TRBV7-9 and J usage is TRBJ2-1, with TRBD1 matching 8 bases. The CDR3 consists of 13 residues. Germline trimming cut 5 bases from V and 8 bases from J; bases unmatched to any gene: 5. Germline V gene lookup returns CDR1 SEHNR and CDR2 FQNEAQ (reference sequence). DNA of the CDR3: TGTGCCAGCAGCGGCAGGGGGCAGCATGAGCAGTTCTTC. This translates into CASSGRGQHEQFF.